Described below is a single T cell receptor (beta chain) sequence and its context. This clone occurred once. Its specific antigen is unknown. No per-base quality is available; no much larger clone lies one base away. The sample originates from a study of T cells in localized non-small cell lung cancer (dated by TCRdb to the early 2020s). Study-wide context: Comparing tumors with uninvolved tumor-adjacent lungs, the study looked at the T cell repertoires of fewer than 250 patients with early-stage NSCLC. The cohort consisted of about 240 treatment-naive NSCLC patients whose localized lung tumors had been resected. A mean age of around 69 years was recorded for the NSCLC patients, of whom 120 to 150 were male and about 100 were female. Results and caveats for the whole study, not just this receptor: Because multi-region sequencing of the tumors was not done, intratumor heterogeneity could not be ruled out. A median of about 55 of the top 100 tumor clones were detected in paired uninvolved adjacent lung, and some 30 of these tumor clones were also found among the top 100 clones of the paired uninvolved adjacent lung. Higher blood T cell density associated with longer overall survival, while higher adjacent-lung clonality associated with shorter survival. Uninvolved tumor-adjacent lung showed the highest T cell clonality, higher than tumor, which suggests more focused antigenic responses in the uninvolved tumor-adjacent lung. Since the design was exploratory, TCR variables were selected using unadjusted p-values with no false-discovery rate correction.

At diagnosis, peripheral blood, uninvolved tumor-adjacent lung and tumor were collected and stored as a combination of fresh-frozen and FFPE material. Blood samples were analyzed as peripheral blood mononuclear cells for TCR repertoire profiling. Taken from the germline V gene, the CDR1 and CDR2 loops are SNHLY and FYNNEI. From its cysteine to its phenylalanine, the CDR3 spans 12 amino acids. The entry retains the CDR3 DNA only, 36 bases that are in frame from base 1. V was cut back by 7 bases and J by 11 bases, leaving a gap of 17 bases between them. TCR beta CDR3 regions were sequenced from DNA using the immunoSEQ Assay. As for the original processing: To compute T cell density, TCR beta template counts were normalized to usable DNA, which was estimated by amplifying housekeeping genes. Richness was estimated using the preseqR package, with extrapolation to 400,000 templates for PBMC samples and to 120,000 templates for tissue samples. Clonality was defined by subtracting Pielou's evenness from one. Differential abundance testing on productive amino-acid clonotypes, with a minimum total count of 5 and an alpha of 0.1, was used to identify tissue-enriched TCRs. The Jaccard Index and the Morisita Overlap Index were used to measure how much the repertoires overlapped between compartments. GLIPH grouped TCR beta CDR3s together with public tetramer-defined viral CDR3s, and a viral motif had to include at least three viral sequences and show V-gene enrichment. In TCRdb, the immuneACCESS table is reduced to in-frame sequences with V and J assigned. These tables do not hold every clone; where another copy was compared, an unresolved V gene accounts for under half, and the others remain unexplained. V, J and clone size are those of that table, while D and trimming were read from the DNA. This sample gives tens of thousands of clones in total; about 91% of them show up just once. The top ten clonotypes cover 10% to 15% of the sample.

This TCR was recovered from a female donor aged 60 or older with stage II lung adenocarcinoma. Specimen: peripheral blood mononuclear cells, collected before any cancer treatment. This sequence uses TRBV2 and TRBJ2-5; the D gene is perhaps TRBD1 or TRBD2, each of them matching over 6 bases. This receptor carries the CDR3 CASKEGDRQQYF. The DNA reads as follows: TGTGCCAGCAAGGAGGGGGATAGACAGCAGTACTTC. Beyond the CDR3, the reference TRBV2 and TRBJ2-5 genes provide the residues; the full variable domain reads: EPEVTQTPSHQVTQMGQEVILRCVPISNHLYFYWYRQILGQKVEFLVSFYNNEISEKSEIFDDQFSVERPDGSNFTLKIRSTKLEDSAMYFCASKEGDRQQYFGPGTRLLVL.